The 11 T cell receptor beta chains given below trace back to one sample, sequenced in a study of shared clonotypes between healthy human individuals. Terminally differentiated effector memory CD45RA+ cells were excluded from the naive CD8 cells, which were CD45RO-negative and positively selected for CCR7. Using immunoSEQ multiplex PCR, the repertoire was profiled, and TCRdb retains in-frame clones only, with some absent. This sample has some 580,000 clones, with 95% to 98% found just once. The sequencing input was naive CD8+ T cells sorted from blood. All receptors derive from a young man in good health.

The rearrangement joins TRBV7-9 to TRBJ2-7; TRBD2 is a possible D gene (6 bases). There are 17 residues in the CDR3. Looked up from germline, CDR1 is SEHNR and CDR2 is FQNEAQ (reference sequence). The V and J ends lost 4 bases and 0 bases respectively, with 19 bases between them. CDR3 DNA sequence: TGTGCCAGCAGCTGGCCCGCGGGAACCAGTAGCTCCTACGAGCAGTACTTC. Translated, it gives CASSWPAGTSSSYEQYF.

The chain combines TRBV2 with TRBJ2-7; 8 bases map to TRBD2. The CDR3 sequence is 17 residues long. The germline gives CDR1 SNHLY, CDR2 FYNNEI. The ends lost 4 bases at V and 0 bases at J; junction bases unmatched: 11. CDR3 protein: CASSGVLGGRSSYEQYF. Written as DNA, the CDR3 is TGTGCCAGCAGTGGGGTTTTGGGCGGGAGGTCCTCCTACGAGCAGTACTTC.

The rearrangement joins TRBV7-6 to TRBJ1-2, with D tentatively TRBD1 (6 bases). V shed 1 base and J shed 4 bases, with 16 bases lying between them. The CDR3 runs to 16 residues. The germline V gene has CDR1 SGHVS and CDR2 FNYEAQ. CDR3 region: CASSLDIQGRGYGYTF. The CDR3 DNA is TGTGCCAGCAGCTTAGATATACAGGGCCGAGGCTATGGCTACACCTTC. Looking up the rest from reference TRBV7-6 and TRBJ1-2 gives the full variable domain: GAGVSQSPRYKVTKRGQDVALRCDPISGHVSLYWYRQALGQGPEFLTYFNYEAQQDKSGLPNDRFSAERPEGSISTLTIQRTEQRDSAMYRCASSLDIQGRGYGYTFGSGTRLTVV.

The chain carries TRBV5-6 and TRBJ2-1, with D maybe TRBD1 (6 bases). Germline assignment: CDR1 SGHDT and CDR2 YYEEEE. The CDR3 length is 16 residues. V gave up 0 bases and J gave up 0 bases, with 10 bases separating them. CDR3 residues: CASSLVGTSSYNEQFF. In DNA form, the CDR3 reads TGTGCCAGCAGCTTGGTCGGGACAAGCTCCTACAATGAGCAGTTCTTC.

This sequence joins TRBV2 and TRBJ2-3; D not resolved. Trimming took 3 bases from V and 5 from J, leaving 3 bases between them. Germline CDR1 SNHLY, CDR2 FYNNEI. The length of the CDR3 is 11 residues. CDR3 loop: CASSDGDTQYF. In DNA, the CDR3 is TGTGCCAGCAGTGATGGAGATACGCAGTATTTT.

For the CDR3, the DNA is TGTGCCACCAGCAGAGGACCCCCAGCGGGCAAAAATGAGCAGTTCTTC. Translation gives CATSRGPPAGKNEQFF. V is TRBV15 and J is TRBJ2-1; weak D call: TRBD2 (6 bases). Per the germline V gene, CDR1 is LNHNV and CDR2 is YYDKDF (reference sequence). Trimming left V 1 base short and J 7 bases short, with 17 bases between. This CDR3 region has 16 residues.

The rearrangement joins TRBV15 to TRBJ1-5; unclear D gene. Looked up from germline, CDR1 is LNHNV and CDR2 is YYDKDF (reference sequence). The CDR3 length is 14 residues. Trimming took off 5 bases at V and 7 bases at J, with 15 bases between the two ends. Here the CDR3 reads CATSPAALRQPQHF. As DNA, the CDR3 is TGTGCCACCAGCCCTGCCGCTCTTCGCCAGCCCCAGCATTTT.

The rearrangement joins TRBV19 to TRBJ2-7; 7 bases are a match to TRBD1. Trimming took 10 bases from V and 0 from J; bases not matched to a gene: 9. Germline V gives CDR1 LNHDA, CDR2 SQIVND (reference sequence). The length of the CDR3 is 14 residues. CDR3 sequence (DNA): TGTGCCACATCACCCGGGACAGTCTCCTACGAGCAGTACTTC. As protein: CATSPGTVSYEQYF.

The chain recombines TRBV14 with TRBJ2-7, with D perhaps TRBD2 (6 bases). This CDR3 has 13 residues. With 6 bases removed from V and 4 bases from J, the gap between germline ends came to 13 bases. Per the germline V gene, CDR1 is SGHDN and CDR2 is FVKESK. Here the CDR3 DNA reads TGTGCCAGCAGTCTCTTCGGGAGATACGAGCAGTACTTC. It encodes CASSLFGRYEQYF.

Written as DNA, the CDR3 is TGCGCCAGCAGCTTGGATTCTCGCTCCTACGAGCAGTACTTC. This sequence encodes CASSLDSRSYEQYF. The chain couples TRBV5-1 to TRBJ2-7, with D hard to call. Germline-derived CDR1 and CDR2 are SGHRS and YFSETQ. This CDR3 has 14 amino acids. V lost 0 bases and J 0 bases, leaving 7 bases between the germline ends. Using reference TRBV5-1 and TRBJ2-7 for the parts outside the CDR3, the full variable domain is KAGVTQTPRYLIKTRGQQVTLSCSPISGHRSVSWYQQTPGQGLQFLFEYFSETQRNKGNFPGRFSGRQFSNSRSEMNVSTLELGDSALYLCASSLDSRSYEQYFGPGTRLTVT.

V and J are TRBV27 and TRBJ1-2, with TRBD1 matching over 7 bases. The length of the CDR3 is 14 residues. Germline V gene sequence: CDR1 MNHEY, CDR2 SMNVEV (reference sequence). V lost 6 bases, J lost 3 bases, and 7 bases stayed unmatched. DNA for the CDR3: TGTGCCAGCAGCTTCGCCGGACAGGACTATGGCTACACCTTC. As protein: CASSFAGQDYGYTF.